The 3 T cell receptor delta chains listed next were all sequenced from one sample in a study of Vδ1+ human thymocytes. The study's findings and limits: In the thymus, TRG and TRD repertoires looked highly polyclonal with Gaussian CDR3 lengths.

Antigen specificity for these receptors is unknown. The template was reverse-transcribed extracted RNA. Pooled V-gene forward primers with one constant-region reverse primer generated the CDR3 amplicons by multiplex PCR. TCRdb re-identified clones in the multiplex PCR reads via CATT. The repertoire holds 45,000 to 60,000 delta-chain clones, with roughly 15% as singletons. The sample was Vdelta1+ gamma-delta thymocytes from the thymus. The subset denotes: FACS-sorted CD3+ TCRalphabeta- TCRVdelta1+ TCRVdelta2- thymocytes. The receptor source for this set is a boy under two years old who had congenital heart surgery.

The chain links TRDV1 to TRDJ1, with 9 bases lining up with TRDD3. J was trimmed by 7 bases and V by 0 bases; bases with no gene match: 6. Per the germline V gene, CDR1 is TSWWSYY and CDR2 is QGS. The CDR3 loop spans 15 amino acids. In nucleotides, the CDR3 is TGTGCTCTTGGGGAACTGAAGGGGGATACTGGTAAACTCATCTTT. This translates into CALGELKGDTGKLIF.

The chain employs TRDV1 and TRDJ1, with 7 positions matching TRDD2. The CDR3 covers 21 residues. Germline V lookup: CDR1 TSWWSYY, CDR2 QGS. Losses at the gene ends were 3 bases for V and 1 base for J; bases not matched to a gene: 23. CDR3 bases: TGTGCTCTTGGGGACCATCCTTCCTCCCGTACTTGGCGGGCAGGCACCGATAAACTCATCTTT. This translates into CALGDHPSSRTWRAGTDKLIF.

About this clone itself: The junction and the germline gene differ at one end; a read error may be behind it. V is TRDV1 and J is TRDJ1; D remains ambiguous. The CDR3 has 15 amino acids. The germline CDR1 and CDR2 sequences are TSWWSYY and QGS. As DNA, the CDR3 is TGTGCTCTTGGGGACATGAAGACGTACACAGATAAACTCATCTTT. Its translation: CALGDMKTYTDKLIF.